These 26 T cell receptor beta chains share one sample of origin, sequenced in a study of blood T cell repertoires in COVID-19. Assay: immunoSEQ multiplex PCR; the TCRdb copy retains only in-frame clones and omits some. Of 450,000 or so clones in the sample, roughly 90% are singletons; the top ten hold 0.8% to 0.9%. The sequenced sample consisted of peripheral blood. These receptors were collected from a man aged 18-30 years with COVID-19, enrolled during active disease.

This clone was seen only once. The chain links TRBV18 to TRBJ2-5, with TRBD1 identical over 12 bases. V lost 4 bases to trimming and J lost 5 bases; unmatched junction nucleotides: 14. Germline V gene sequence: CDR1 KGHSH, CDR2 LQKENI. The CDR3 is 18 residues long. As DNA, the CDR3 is TGTGCCAGCTCACGTACCGGGACAGGGGGCCCCAACTTGGAGACCCAGTACTTC. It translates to CASSRTGTGGPNLETQYF.

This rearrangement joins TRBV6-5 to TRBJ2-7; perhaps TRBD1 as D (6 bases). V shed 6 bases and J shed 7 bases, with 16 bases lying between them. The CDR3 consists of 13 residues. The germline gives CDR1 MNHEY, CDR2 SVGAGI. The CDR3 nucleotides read TGTGCCAGCAGCCGGACAGAGCTACGGGAGCAGTACTTC. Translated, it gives CASSRTELREQYF.

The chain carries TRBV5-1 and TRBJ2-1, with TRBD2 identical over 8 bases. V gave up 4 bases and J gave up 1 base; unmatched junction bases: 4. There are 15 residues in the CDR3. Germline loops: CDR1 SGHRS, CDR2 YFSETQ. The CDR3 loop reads CASSLGLVSYNEQFF. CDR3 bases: TGCGCCAGCAGCCTGGGACTAGTATCCTACAATGAGCAGTTCTTC.

The CDR3, as DNA: TGTGCCAGCAGTGACCCTCCACAGGGTGGCTACACCTTC. As protein: CASSDPPQGGYTF. This sequence joins TRBV2 and TRBJ1-2; maybe TRBD1 (6 bases). Germline V gene lookup returns CDR1 SNHLY and CDR2 FYNNEI. With 3 bases removed from V and 7 bases from J, the gap between germline ends came to 12 bases. This CDR3 is built from 13 residues.

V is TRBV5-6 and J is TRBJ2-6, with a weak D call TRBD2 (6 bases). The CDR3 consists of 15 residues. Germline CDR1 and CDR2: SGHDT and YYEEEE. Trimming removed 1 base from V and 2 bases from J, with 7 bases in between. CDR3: CASSLWGAGANVLTF. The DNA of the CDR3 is TGTGCCAGCAGCTTGTGGGGGGCTGGGGCCAACGTCCTGACTTTC.

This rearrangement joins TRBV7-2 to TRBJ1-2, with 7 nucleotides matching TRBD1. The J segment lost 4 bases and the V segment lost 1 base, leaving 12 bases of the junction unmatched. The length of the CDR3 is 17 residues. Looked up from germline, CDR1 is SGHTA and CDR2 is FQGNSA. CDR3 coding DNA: TGTGCCAGCAGCTTAGTTGGAGGGCAGGGGGGCTTCTATGGCTACACCTTC. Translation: CASSLVGGQGGFYGYTF.

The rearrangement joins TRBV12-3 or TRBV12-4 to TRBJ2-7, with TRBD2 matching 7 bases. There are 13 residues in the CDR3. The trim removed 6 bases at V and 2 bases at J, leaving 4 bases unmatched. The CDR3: CASSRAGAYEQYF. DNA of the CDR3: TGTGCCAGCAGCAGGGCGGGGGCCTACGAGCAGTACTTC.

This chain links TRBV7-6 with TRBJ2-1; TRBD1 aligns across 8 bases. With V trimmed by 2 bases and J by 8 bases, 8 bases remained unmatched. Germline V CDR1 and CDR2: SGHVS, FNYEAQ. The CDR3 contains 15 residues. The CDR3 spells CASSLSRTGPHEQFF. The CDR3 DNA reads TGTGCCAGCAGCTTATCCCGGACAGGGCCCCATGAGCAGTTCTTC.

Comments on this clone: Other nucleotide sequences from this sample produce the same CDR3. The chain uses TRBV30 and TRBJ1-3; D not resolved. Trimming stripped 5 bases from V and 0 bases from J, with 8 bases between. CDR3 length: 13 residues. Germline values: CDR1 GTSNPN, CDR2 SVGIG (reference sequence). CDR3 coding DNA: TGTGCCTGGTCACTCTCCTCTGGAAACACCATATATTTT. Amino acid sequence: CAWSLSSGNTIYF. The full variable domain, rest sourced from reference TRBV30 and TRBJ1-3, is SQTIHQWPATLVQPVGSPLSLECTVEGTSNPNLYWYRQAAGRGLQLLFYSVGIGQISSEVPQNLSASRPQDRQFILSSKKLLLSDSGFYLCAWSLSSGNTIYFGEGSWLTVV.

The CDR3 DNA follows: TGTGCCAGCAGTTACTCGGGCTCCGGAGAGACCCAGTACTTC. It translates to CASSYSGSGETQYF. The V gene is TRBV6-5, the J gene TRBJ2-5, with unresolved D. This CDR3 has 14 amino acids. The V and J ends lost 0 bases and 4 bases respectively, with 9 bases between them. Germline lookup yields CDR1 MNHEY and CDR2 SVGAGI.

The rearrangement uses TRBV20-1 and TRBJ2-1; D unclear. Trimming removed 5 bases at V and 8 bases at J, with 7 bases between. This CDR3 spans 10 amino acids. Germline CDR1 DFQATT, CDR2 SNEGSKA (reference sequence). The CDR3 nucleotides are TGCAGTGCTTACCGCGATGAGCAGTTCTTC. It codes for CSAYRDEQFF.

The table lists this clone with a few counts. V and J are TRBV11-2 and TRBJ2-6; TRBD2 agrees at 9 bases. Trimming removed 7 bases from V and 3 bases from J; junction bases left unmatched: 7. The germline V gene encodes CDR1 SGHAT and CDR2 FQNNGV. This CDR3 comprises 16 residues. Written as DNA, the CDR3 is TGTGCCAGCACCCATCTAGCGGGGCTTGGGGCCAACGTCCTGACTTTC. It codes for CASTHLAGLGANVLTF.

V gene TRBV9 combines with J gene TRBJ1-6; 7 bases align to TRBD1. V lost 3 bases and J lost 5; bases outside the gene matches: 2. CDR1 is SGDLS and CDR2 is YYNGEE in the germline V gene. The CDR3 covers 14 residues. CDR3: CASSAQGDNSPLHF. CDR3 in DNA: TGTGCCAGCAGCGCGCAGGGGGATAATTCACCCCTCCACTTT.

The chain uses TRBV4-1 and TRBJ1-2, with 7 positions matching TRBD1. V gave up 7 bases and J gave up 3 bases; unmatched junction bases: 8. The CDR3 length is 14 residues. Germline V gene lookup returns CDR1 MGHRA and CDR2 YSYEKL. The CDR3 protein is CASKRFGTDYGYTF. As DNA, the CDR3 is TGCGCCAGCAAGAGATTCGGGACAGACTATGGCTACACCTTC.

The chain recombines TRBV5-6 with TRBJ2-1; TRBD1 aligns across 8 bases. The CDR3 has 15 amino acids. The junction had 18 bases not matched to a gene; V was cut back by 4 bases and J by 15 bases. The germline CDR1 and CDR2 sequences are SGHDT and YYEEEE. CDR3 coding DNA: TGTGCCAGCAGCCTCGGCAGGGGGCGCAAGCAAGGGCCGTTCTTC. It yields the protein CASSLGRGRKQGPFF.

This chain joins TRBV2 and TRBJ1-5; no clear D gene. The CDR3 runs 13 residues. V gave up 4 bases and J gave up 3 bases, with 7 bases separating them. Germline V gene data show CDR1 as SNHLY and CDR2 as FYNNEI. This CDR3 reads CASSVQINQPQHF. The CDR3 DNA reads TGTGCCAGCAGTGTTCAAATCAATCAGCCCCAGCATTTT.

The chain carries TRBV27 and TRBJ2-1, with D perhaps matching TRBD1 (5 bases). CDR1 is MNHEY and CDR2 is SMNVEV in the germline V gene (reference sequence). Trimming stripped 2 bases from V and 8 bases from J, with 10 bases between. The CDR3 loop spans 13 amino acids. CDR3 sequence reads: CASSLAGSDEQFF. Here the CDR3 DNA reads TGTGCCAGCAGTTTAGCAGGGTCCGATGAGCAGTTCTTC.

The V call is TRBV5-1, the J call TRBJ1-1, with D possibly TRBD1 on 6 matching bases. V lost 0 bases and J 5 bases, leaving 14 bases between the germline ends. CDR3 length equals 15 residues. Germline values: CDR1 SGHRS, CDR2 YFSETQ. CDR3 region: CASSLGGDQGTEAFF. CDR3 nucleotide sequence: TGCGCCAGCAGCTTGGGGGGAGACCAGGGGACTGAAGCTTTCTTT.

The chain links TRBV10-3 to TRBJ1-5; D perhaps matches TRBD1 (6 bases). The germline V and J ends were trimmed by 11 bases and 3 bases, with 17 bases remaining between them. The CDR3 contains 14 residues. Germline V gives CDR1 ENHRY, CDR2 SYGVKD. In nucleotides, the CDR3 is TGTGCCGCCGGACCGGACAGCTACAATCAGCCCCAGCATTTT. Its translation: CAAGPDSYNQPQHF.

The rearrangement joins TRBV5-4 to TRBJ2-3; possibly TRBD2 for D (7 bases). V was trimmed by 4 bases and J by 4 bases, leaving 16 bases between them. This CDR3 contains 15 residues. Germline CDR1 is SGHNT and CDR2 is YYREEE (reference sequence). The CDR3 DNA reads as TGTGCCAGCAGCCTGGGGGCTAGCGGTTCAGATACGCAGTATTTT. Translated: CASSLGASGSDTQYF.

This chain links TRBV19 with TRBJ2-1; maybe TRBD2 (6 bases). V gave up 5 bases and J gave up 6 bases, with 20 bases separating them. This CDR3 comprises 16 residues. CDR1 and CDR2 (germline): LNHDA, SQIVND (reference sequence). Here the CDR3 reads CASSQWAGSLRNEQFF. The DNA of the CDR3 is TGTGCCAGTAGTCAGTGGGCGGGATCACTTCGCAATGAGCAGTTCTTC. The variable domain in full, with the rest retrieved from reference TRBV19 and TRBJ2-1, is DGGITQSPKYLFRKEGQNVTLSCEQNLNHDAMYWYRQDPGQGLRLIYYSQIVNDFQKGDIAEGYSVSREKKESFPLTVTSAQKNPTAFYLCASSQWAGSLRNEQFFGPGTRLTVL.

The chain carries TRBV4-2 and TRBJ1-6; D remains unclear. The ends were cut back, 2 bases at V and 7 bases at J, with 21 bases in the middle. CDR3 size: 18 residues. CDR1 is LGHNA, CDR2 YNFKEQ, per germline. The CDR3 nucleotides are TGTGCCAGCAGCCAACACCTGGGAGGCGCGAGCGACAATTCACCCCTCCACTTT. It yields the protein CASSQHLGGASDNSPLHF.

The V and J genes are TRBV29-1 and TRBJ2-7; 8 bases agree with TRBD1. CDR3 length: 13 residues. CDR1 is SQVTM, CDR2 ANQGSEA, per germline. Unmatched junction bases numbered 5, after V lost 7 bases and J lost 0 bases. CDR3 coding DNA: TGCAGCGCCCTCGGGACAGGCTCCTACGAGCAGTACTTC. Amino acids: CSALGTGSYEQYF.

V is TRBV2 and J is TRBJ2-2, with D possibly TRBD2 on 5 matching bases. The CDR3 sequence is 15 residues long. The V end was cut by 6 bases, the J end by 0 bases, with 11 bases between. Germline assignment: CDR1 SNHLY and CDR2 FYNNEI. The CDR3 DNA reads TGTGCCAGCAGGCTCGGGGTATCGAACACCGGGGAGCTGTTTTTT. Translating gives CASRLGVSNTGELFF.

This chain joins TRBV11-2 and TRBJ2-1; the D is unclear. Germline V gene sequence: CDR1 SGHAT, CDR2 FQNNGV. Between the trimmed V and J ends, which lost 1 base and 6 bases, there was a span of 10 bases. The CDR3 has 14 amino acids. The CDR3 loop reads CASSLARQRNEQFF. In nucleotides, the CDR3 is TGTGCCAGCAGCTTAGCTCGGCAGCGCAATGAGCAGTTCTTC.

This CDR3 reads CASRPLAGSYNEQFF. The CDR3 region has the DNA TGTGCCAGTAGGCCGCTCGCGGGCTCCTACAATGAGCAGTTCTTC. V gene TRBV19 combines with J gene TRBJ2-1; D is perhaps TRBD2 (5 bases). With 6 bases removed from V and 0 bases from J, the gap between germline ends came to 12 bases. Germline loops: CDR1 LNHDA, CDR2 SQIVND (reference sequence). This CDR3 spans 15 amino acids.